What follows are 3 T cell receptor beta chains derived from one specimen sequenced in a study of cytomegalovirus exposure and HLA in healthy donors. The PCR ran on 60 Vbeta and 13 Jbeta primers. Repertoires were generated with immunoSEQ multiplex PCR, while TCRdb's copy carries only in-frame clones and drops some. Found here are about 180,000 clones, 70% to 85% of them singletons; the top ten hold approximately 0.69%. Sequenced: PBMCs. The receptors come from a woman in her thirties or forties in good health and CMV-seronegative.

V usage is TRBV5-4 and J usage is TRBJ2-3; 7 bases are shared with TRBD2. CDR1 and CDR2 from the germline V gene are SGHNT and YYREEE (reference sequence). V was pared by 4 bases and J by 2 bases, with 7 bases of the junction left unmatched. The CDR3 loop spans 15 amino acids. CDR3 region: CASSTGLSPTDTQYF. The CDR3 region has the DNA TGTGCCAGCAGCACGGGACTATCTCCCACAGATACGCAGTATTTT. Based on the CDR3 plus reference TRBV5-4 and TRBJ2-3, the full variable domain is ETGVTQSPTHLIKTRGQQVTLRCSSQSGHNTVSWYQQALGQGPQFIFQYYREEENGRGNFPPRFSGLQFPNYSSELNVNALELDDSALYLCASSTGLSPTDTQYFGPGTRLTVL.

CDR3 protein: CASSYGTGQSNTEAFF. The DNA of the CDR3 is TGTGCCAGCAGTTACGGGACAGGTCAATCGAACACTGAAGCTTTCTTT. V and J are TRBV6-5 and TRBJ1-1; 8 bases align to TRBD1. This CDR3 spans 16 amino acids. Germline-derived CDR1 and CDR2 are MNHEY and SVGAGI. The junction had 6 bases not matched to a gene; V was cut back by 2 bases and J by 1 base.

DNA of the CDR3: TGTGCCAGCAGCTTTTGGTCGGCAGGGCCTAATGAAAAACTGTTTTTT. It yields the protein CASSFWSAGPNEKLFF. This chain links TRBV5-4 with TRBJ1-4, with D maybe TRBD1 (5 bases). V lost 2 bases and J 3 bases, leaving 14 bases between the germline ends. Germline loops: CDR1 SGHNT, CDR2 YYREEE (reference sequence). The CDR3 runs to 16 residues.